This T cell receptor (beta chain) was sequenced in a study of cytomegalovirus exposure and HLA in healthy donors. Study results and caveats: Equally common other TCR beta chains were less clonally expanded than HLA-associated ones, a later analysis found. The study listed approximately 160 cytomegalovirus-associated TCR beta chains. It has been reported that TCR beta sequences accurately predicted the HLA-A and HLA-B alleles of most subjects.

Germline-derived CDR1 and CDR2 are MDHEN and SYDVKM. The CDR3 length is 13 residues. Trimming stripped 5 bases from V and 0 bases from J, with 8 bases between. Notes on this clone: Its antigen is still unknown.

PCR primers comprised 60 Vbeta and 13 Jbeta primers. Sequencing used immunoSEQ multiplex PCR; TCRdb keeps in-frame clones, though not all of them. The table has more than 150,000 clones, roughly 80% seen once; the top ten hold 1.3%. The sequencing input was PBMCs. The rearrangement uses TRBV28 and TRBJ2-7; D may be TRBD1 (6 bases). The sequence was obtained from a man aged 45-65 years in good health and CMV-seropositive. The CDR3 sequence is CASSPQGSYEQYF. Here the CDR3 DNA reads TGTGCCAGCAGTCCACAGGGCTCCTACGAGCAGTACTTC.